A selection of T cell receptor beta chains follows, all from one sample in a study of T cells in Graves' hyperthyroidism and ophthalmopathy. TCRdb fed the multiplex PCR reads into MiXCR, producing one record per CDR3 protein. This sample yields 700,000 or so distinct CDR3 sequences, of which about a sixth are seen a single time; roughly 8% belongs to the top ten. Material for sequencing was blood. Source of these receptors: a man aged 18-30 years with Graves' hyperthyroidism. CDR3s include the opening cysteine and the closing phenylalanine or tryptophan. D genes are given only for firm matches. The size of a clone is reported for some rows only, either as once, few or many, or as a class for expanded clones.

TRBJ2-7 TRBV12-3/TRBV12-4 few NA TGTGCCAGCAGTTTAGCACGGAACTACGAGCAGTACTTC CASSLARNYEQYF
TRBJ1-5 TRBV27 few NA TGTGCCAGCAGACCCAGTAGAGGGGCTCATCAGCCCCAGCATTTT CASRPSRGAHQPQHF
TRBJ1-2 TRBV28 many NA TGTGCCAGCAGTTTATACAGGACCCATAACTATGGCTACACCTTC CASSLYRTHNYGYTF
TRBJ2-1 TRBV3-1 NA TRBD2 TGTGCCAGCAGCCAAGAGTCAGGACTAGCGGGAGTCTACAATGAGCAGTTCTTC CASSQESGLAGVYNEQFF
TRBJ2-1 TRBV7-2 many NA TGTGCCAGCAGCTTAAGGCAGGTTGACAATGAGCAGTTCTTC CASSLRQVDNEQFF
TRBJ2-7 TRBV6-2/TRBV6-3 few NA TGTGCCAGCAGTTACTCGTTAGGGGAGGTATCCGAGCAGTACTTC CASSYSLGEVSEQYF
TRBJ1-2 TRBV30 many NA TGTGCCTGGGGGAGCGGGTTTCTTGGTGGCTACACCTTC CAWGSGFLGGYTF
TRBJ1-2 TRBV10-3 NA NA TGTGCCATCAGTGAAAACAGGGCTAACTATGGCTACACCTTC CAISENRANYGYTF
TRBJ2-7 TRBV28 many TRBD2 TGTGCCAGCAGCCAGCTTAGCGGGAGGCCCCGGGAGCAGTACTTC CASSQLSGRPREQYF
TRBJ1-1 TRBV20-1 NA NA TGCAGTGCTAATTCACAGGGCGTGAACACTGAAGCTTTCTTT CSANSQGVNTEAFF
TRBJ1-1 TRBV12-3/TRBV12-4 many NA TGTGCCAGCAGTTTAGCGCTTGATCTAACCCACACTGAAGCTTTCTTT CASSLALDLTHTEAFF
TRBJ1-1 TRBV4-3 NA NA TGCGCCAGCAGCCAGGGTCCGGGGGGGGGAGAGGGGAACACTGAAGCTTTCTTT CASSQGPGGGEGNTEAFF
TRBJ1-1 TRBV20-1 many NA TGCAGTGCTGGCAACAGGCGGTTACTTAACACTGAAGCTTTCTTT CSAGNRRLLNTEAFF
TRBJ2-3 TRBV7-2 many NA TGTGCCAGCAGCCCGAGCAGGGTGGGGTCAGATACGCAGTATTTT CASSPSRVGSDTQYF
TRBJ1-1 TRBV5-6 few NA TGTGCCAGCAGCATACCCCTACAGGGTGTGGCTTTCTTT CASSIPLQGVAFF
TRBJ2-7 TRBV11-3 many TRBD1 TGTGCCAGCAGTTTCCGGGACAGTATATACGAGCAGTACTTC CASSFRDSIYEQYF
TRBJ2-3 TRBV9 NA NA TGTGCCAGCGCAAAATCGTGGGGCATCACAGATACGCAGTATTTT CASAKSWGITDTQYF
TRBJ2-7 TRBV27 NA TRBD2 TGTGCCAGCAGTTCGGCTAGCGGGAGGGGGTACTACGAGCAGTACTTC CASSSASGRGYYEQYF
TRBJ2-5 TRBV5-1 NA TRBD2 TGCGCCAGCAGGGTTAGCGGGACTGCGGAAGAGACCCAGTACTTC CASRVSGTAEETQYF
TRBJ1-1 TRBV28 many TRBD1 TGTGCCAGCAGTTTAGACAGGGAGGGCACTGAAGCTTTCTTT CASSLDREGTEAFF
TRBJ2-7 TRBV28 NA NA TGTGCCAGCAGTTTTTGGAGTACCTACGAGCAGTACTTC CASSFWSTYEQYF
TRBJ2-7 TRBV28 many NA TGTGCCAGCAGCCTAGGCAGACACTACGAGCAGTACTTC CASSLGRHYEQYF
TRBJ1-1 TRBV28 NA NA TGTGCCAGCAGTTATAGAACAACTGAAGCTTTCTTT CASSYRTTEAFF
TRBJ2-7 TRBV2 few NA TGTGCCGCTGGGGGCGGGGTAACTTCCTACGAGCAGTACTTC CAAGGGVTSYEQYF
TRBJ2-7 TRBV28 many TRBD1 TGTGCCAGCAGTTCCTCGGGACAGGGTTCCTACGAGCAGTACTTC CASSSSGQGSYEQYF
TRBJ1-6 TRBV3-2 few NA TGTGCCAGCAGCCAAATTAAAAATTTTGGGTCACCCCTCCACTTT CASSQIKNFGSPLHF
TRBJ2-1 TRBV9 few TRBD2 TGTGCCAGCAGCGCTCCGACTAGCGGGAGATTTAATGAGCAGTTCTTC CASSAPTSGRFNEQFF
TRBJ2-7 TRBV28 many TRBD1 TGTGCCAGCAGTCAGGGGGTGAAAGACGAGCAGTACTTC CASSQGVKDEQYF
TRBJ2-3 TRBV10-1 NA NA TGCGCCAGCAGTGAGTCCCCAGCAGATACGCAGTATTTT CASSESPADTQYF
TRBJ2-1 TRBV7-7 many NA TGTGCCAGCAGCCTCCATCGAGGGGAGCAGTTCTTC CASSLHRGEQFF
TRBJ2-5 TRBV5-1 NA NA TGCGCCAGCAGTCCTCCACCAGGGGCCCAGTACTTC CASSPPPGAQYF
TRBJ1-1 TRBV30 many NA TGTGCCTGGGGGGGGTTTACCACTGAAGCTTTCTTT CAWGGFTTEAFF
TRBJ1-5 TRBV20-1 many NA TGCAGTGCTAGGCGTAGCAATCAGCCCCAGCATTTT CSARRSNQPQHF
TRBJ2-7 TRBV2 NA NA TGTGCCAGCAGCCCAACAAAGCGCGTAGGCGGGGTTCTTTCCTACGAGCAGTACTTC CASSPTKRVGGVLSYEQYF
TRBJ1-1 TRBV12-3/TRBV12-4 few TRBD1 TGTGCCAGCATCGAGACAGGGTGGAACACTGAAGCTTTCTTT CASIETGWNTEAFF
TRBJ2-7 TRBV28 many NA TGTGCCAGCAGTTCCTCCTACGAGCAGTACTTC CASSSSYEQYF
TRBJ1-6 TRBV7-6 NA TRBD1 TGTGCCAGCAAGACGCGGGACAGTAATTCACCCCTCCACTTT CASKTRDSNSPLHF
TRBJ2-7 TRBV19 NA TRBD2 TGTGCCAGCTCCCGTTCTGCGGGAGACATTTACGAGCAGTACTTC CASSRSAGDIYEQYF
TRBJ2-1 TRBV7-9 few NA TGTGCCAGCAGCCCACCCCTAGGTGAGCAGTTCTTC CASSPPLGEQFF
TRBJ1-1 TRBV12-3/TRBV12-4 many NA TGTGCCAGCAGTTTAGTAGCTTGGGGACGGATGAACACTGAAGCTTTCTTT CASSLVAWGRMNTEAFF
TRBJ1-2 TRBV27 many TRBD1 TGTGCCAGCAGTTTTCGGGACAGGGACTATGGCTACACCTTC CASSFRDRDYGYTF
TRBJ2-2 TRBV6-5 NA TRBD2 TGTGCCAGCAGTTATGGACTAGCGCAGGCCGGGGAGCTGTTTTTT CASSYGLAQAGELFF
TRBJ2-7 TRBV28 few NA TGTCCTCGGTTGGGGGCGTGCGAGCAGTACTTC CPRLGACEQYF
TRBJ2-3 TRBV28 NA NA TGTGCCAGCAGCTGGGGCGGGAACTCTGATACGCAGTATTTT CASSWGGNSDTQYF
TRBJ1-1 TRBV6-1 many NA TGTGCCAGCGGCCCGCCCGGGACGGAAAACACTGAAGCTTTCTTT CASGPPGTENTEAFF
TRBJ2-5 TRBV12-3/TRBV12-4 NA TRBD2 TGTGCCAGCAGTGAACCGGGGACTAGGAGAGAGACCCAGTACTTC CASSEPGTRRETQYF
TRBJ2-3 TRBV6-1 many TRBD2 TGTGCCAGCAGGGGGACTGTAGCGGGTACGCAGTATTTT CASRGTVAGTQYF
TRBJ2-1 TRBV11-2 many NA TGTGCCAGCAGCTTTATATCGGGAGAGGATGAGCAGTTCTTC CASSFISGEDEQFF